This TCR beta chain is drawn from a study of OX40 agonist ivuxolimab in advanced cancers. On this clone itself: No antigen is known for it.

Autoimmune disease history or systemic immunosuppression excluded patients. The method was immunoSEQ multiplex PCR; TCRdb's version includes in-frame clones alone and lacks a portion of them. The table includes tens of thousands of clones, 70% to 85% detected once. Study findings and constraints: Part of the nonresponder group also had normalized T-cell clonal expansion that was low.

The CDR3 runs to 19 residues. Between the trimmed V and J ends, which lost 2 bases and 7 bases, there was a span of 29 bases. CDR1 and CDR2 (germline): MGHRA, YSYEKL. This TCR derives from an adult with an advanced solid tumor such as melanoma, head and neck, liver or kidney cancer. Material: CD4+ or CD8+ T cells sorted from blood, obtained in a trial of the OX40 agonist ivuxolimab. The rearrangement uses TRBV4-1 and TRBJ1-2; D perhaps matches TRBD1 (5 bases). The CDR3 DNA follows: TGCGCCAGCAGCCAAAATTGGGAGGGGCAGGGACTAGGACTCGCTGGCTACACCTTC. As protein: CASSQNWEGQGLGLAGYTF.